The next 22 T cell receptor beta chains were all read from a single sample in a study of blood T cell repertoires in COVID-19. Here immunoSEQ multiplex PCR was the method, and the copy in TCRdb shows in-frame clones only, minus some. The sample records some 250,000 clones, roughly 91% being singletons. Material for sequencing was PBMCs or T cells enriched from blood (not recorded which). These receptors originate from a man in his forties or fifties who had recovered from COVID-19.

The chain recombines TRBV5-8 with TRBJ1-4; D ambiguous. This CDR3 spans 16 amino acids. V gave up 0 bases and J gave up 5 bases, with 14 bases separating them. Germline lookup yields CDR1 SGHTS and CDR2 YDEGEE. DNA of the CDR3: TGTGCCAGCAGCTTGGGGTACACAGCACAAAATGAAAAACTGTTTTTT. Translating gives CASSLGYTAQNEKLFF.

The rearrangement links TRBV7-3 to TRBJ2-3, with D possibly matching TRBD2 (6 bases). The CDR3 has 17 amino acids. CDR1 is SGHTA and CDR2 is FQGTGA in the germline V gene. V lost 0 bases and J 2 bases, leaving 15 bases between the germline ends. CDR3 DNA: TGTGCCAGCAGCTTAACGCCCGGGGTAGCGGCCACAGATACGCAGTATTTT. Residues: CASSLTPGVAATDTQYF.

The rearrangement links TRBV7-3 to TRBJ2-5; TRBD1 aligns across 7 bases. The length of the CDR3 is 17 residues. V lost 2 bases, J lost 2 bases, and 11 bases stayed unmatched. Germline V gives CDR1 SGHTA, CDR2 FQGTGA. This CDR3 reads CASSLAKRGTVQETQYF. The CDR3 coding sequence is TGTGCCAGCAGCTTAGCCAAACGTGGGACAGTACAAGAGACCCAGTACTTC.

This clone was seen just once. The rearrangement links TRBV14 to TRBJ1-1; no clear D gene. The V gene lost 4 bases and the J gene lost 1 base, with 7 bases spanning the gap. This CDR3 has 13 amino acids. Germline V lookup: CDR1 SGHDN, CDR2 FVKESK. CDR3 loop: CASSLSRNTEAFF. The CDR3 bases are TGTGCCAGCAGCCTAAGTAGGAACACTGAAGCTTTCTTT.

This chain uses TRBV19 with TRBJ1-5; 7 nucleotides match TRBD1. There are 15 residues in the CDR3. V lost 5 bases to trimming and J lost 6 bases; unmatched junction nucleotides: 10. Germline CDR1 reads LNHDA; CDR2 reads SQIVND (reference sequence). CDR3 in amino acids: CASSLQGPWGQPQHF. Here the CDR3 DNA reads TGTGCCAGTAGTTTACAGGGGCCCTGGGGTCAGCCCCAGCATTTT.

The V and J genes are TRBV7-8 and TRBJ2-3, with 10 bases that match TRBD1. This CDR3 is 16 amino acids long. V was pared by 4 bases and J by 4 bases, with 8 bases of the junction left unmatched. CDR1 SGHVS and CDR2 FQNEAQ come from the germline V gene. The chain's CDR3 is CASSSYGQGVPDTQYF. CDR3 coding DNA: TGTGCCAGCAGCTCATATGGACAGGGGGTGCCAGATACGCAGTATTTT.

The chain links TRBV5-6 to TRBJ1-4; the D gene is possibly TRBD1 (5 bases). Germline V gene sequence: CDR1 SGHDT, CDR2 YYEEEE. The CDR3 extends over 15 amino acids. V shed 4 bases and J shed 3 bases, with 13 bases lying between them. The CDR3 loop reads CASSDTGEANEKLFF. The CDR3 region has the DNA TGTGCCAGCAGCGATACAGGTGAAGCTAATGAAAAACTGTTTTTT.

The chain employs TRBV14 and TRBJ2-3, with 8 positions matching TRBD2. The CDR3 runs 15 residues. Germline loops: CDR1 SGHDN, CDR2 FVKESK. Trimming cost V 3 bases and J 4 bases; bases outside gene matches: 6. CDR3 amino acids: CASSHKTSDSDTQYF. The CDR3 DNA is TGTGCCAGCAGCCACAAGACTAGCGACTCAGATACGCAGTATTTT.

The rearrangement links TRBV6-6 to TRBJ2-2; 9 nucleotides agree with TRBD1. The germline gives CDR1 MNHNY, CDR2 SVGAGI (reference sequence). CDR3 length: 16 amino acids. Trimming at V came to 1 base and at J to 1 base, leaving 1 base not matched to a gene. The CDR3 region is CASSYWGQGNTGELFF. The CDR3 DNA is TGTGCCAGCAGTTACTGGGGACAGGGGAACACCGGGGAGCTGTTTTTT.

This chain uses TRBV19 with TRBJ2-3; 10 nucleotides agree with TRBD1. Germline CDR1 reads LNHDA; CDR2 reads SQIVND (reference sequence). CDR3 size: 15 residues. Trimming took 3 bases from V and 3 from J; bases not matched to a gene: 3. CDR3 sequence reads: CASSIWTGGTDTQYF. The CDR3 nucleotides read TGTGCCAGTAGTATTTGGACAGGGGGAACAGATACGCAGTATTTT.

The chain joins TRBV7-2 to TRBJ2-7; 10 nucleotides line up with TRBD1. The CDR3 is 15 residues long. V lost 4 bases, J lost 2 bases, and 5 bases stayed unmatched. Per germline, CDR1 SGHTA and CDR2 FQGNSA. CDR3 DNA sequence: TGTGCCAGCAGCTCAACCGGGACAGGGGCCTACGAGCAGTACTTC. This gives the protein CASSSTGTGAYEQYF.

The chain employs TRBV13 and TRBJ1-2, with D hard to call. Germline CDR1 is PRHDT and CDR2 is FYEKMQ (reference sequence). This CDR3 is 14 amino acids long. Trimming took 8 bases from V and 4 from J, leaving 17 bases between them. CDR3 sequence reads: CASGSGLAGYGYTF. The DNA for the CDR3 is TGTGCCAGCGGATCAGGACTTGCAGGCTATGGCTACACCTTC.

This chain joins TRBV7-9 and TRBJ2-7; 11 bases map to TRBD1. The trim removed 5 bases at V and 7 bases at J, leaving 7 bases unmatched. Germline CDR1 reads SEHNR; CDR2 reads FQNEAQ (reference sequence). The CDR3 covers 14 residues. CDR3 protein: CASSRPGQGEEQYF. The DNA of the CDR3 is TGTGCCAGCAGCAGACCGGGACAGGGGGAGGAGCAGTACTTC.

This clone was seen a few times. The chain links TRBV5-4 to TRBJ1-3; D unresolved. The CDR3 has 13 residues. Per the germline V gene, CDR1 is SGHNT and CDR2 is YYREEE (reference sequence). V lost 7 bases and J lost 0, with 8 bases in between. This chain's CDR3 is CASQRLSGNTIYF. CDR3 in DNA: TGTGCCAGCCAGCGCCTCTCTGGAAACACCATATATTTT.

The rearrangement links TRBV28 to TRBJ1-3; TRBD1 matches 8 bases. The CDR3 contains 15 residues. In germline, CDR1 is MDHEN, CDR2 SYDVKM. After removal of 5 bases from V and 4 bases from J, the junction contained 7 bases not matched to a gene. DNA for the CDR3: TGTGCCAGCAGTCCTCAGGGGGCTTGGGGAAACACCATATATTTT. Translation gives CASSPQGAWGNTIYF.

This clone appeared a few times. This rearrangement joins TRBV20-1 to TRBJ1-6; maybe TRBD1 (5 bases). Deletions cut 3 bases from V and 5 bases from J, with 20 bases between. Germline V CDR1 and CDR2: DFQATT, SNEGSKA (reference sequence). The CDR3 extends over 17 amino acids. In nucleotides, the CDR3 is TGCAGTGCTAGTTTGTTGGGGGGGTACTCGGATAATTCACCCCTCCACTTT. It codes for CSASLLGGYSDNSPLHF.

The chain has TRBV7-2 and TRBJ2-3; TRBD2 matches 15 bases. This CDR3 is 19 amino acids long. CDR1 and CDR2 (germline): SGHTA, FQGNSA. V trimming: 1 base; J trimming: 4 bases; junction bases outside the gene matches: 9. The CDR3 is CASSLVGGTSGGSPDTQYF. The CDR3 nucleotides are TGTGCCAGCAGCTTAGTTGGAGGGACTAGCGGGGGGAGTCCAGATACGCAGTATTTT.

This chain links TRBV21-1 with TRBJ1-3; the table names TRBD1, a call not compared with the DNA. TRBV21-1 is given as a pseudogene. The CDR3 has 15 amino acids. CDR3 sequence reads: CANRTGSASGNTIYF. The CDR3 DNA reads as TGTGCCAACCGGACAGGGAGCGCGTCGGGAAACACCATATATTTT.

J is TRBJ1-6 and V is TRBV6-2 or TRBV6-3; D gene uncertain. The CDR3 has 15 amino acids. Between the trimmed V and J ends, which lost 4 bases and 0 bases, there was a span of 7 bases. CDR1 is MNHEY and CDR2 is SVGEGT in the germline V gene. CDR3 sequence reads: CASSSWSSYNSPLHF. The CDR3 DNA sequence: TGTGCCAGCAGTTCTTGGAGCTCCTATAATTCACCCCTCCACTTT.

This rearrangement joins TRBV19 to TRBJ2-2; D is unresolved. The CDR3 length is 15 residues. Germline loops: CDR1 LNHDA, CDR2 SQIVND (reference sequence). V lost 9 bases to trimming and J lost 0 bases, with 14 bases between them. The CDR3 region has the DNA TGTGCCAGCTCCTTGAGCAGCGCGAACACCGGGGAGCTGTTTTTT. Translated, it gives CASSLSSANTGELFF.

This chain links TRBV19 with TRBJ2-7, with TRBD1 matching 7 bases. This CDR3 region has 16 residues. Losses at the gene ends were 1 base for V and 0 bases for J; bases not matched to a gene: 6. Per germline, CDR1 LNHDA and CDR2 SQIVND (reference sequence). The CDR3: CASSIVGDSSSYEQYF. In DNA form, the CDR3 reads TGTGCCAGTAGTATAGTTGGGGACAGCAGCTCCTACGAGCAGTACTTC.

The V gene is TRBV9, the J gene TRBJ2-5; no reliable D call. The CDR3 spans 13 residues. V was clipped by 0 bases and J by 2 bases, with 5 bases between them. Germline V gives CDR1 SGDLS, CDR2 YYNGEE. Here the CDR3 reads CASSVDIQETQYF. The DNA of the CDR3 is TGTGCCAGCAGCGTAGACATTCAAGAGACCCAGTACTTC.